This entry lists 26 T cell receptor beta chains sequenced from one sample in a study of a mutant IDH1 vaccine in newly diagnosed glioma. No antigens are known for them. Time point meaning: week 35, safety follow-up. Every single dose of the vaccine, 300 ug of mutant IDH1 20-mer peptide, came with topical imiquimod. Some clones are missing from TCRdb's copy, which holds only in-frame ones; the method was immunoSEQ multiplex PCR. The data contain about 45,000 clones, 85% to 95% of them singletons. Source: PBMCs, taken from a glioma patient whose treatment included an IDH1 peptide vaccine. The receptors derive from a man between 50 and 59 years old with glioma.

This CDR3 is CASSSEGNSPLHF. CDR3 coding DNA: TGCGCCAGCAGCTCTGAAGGGAATTCACCCCTCCACTTT. V gene TRBV5-1 combines with J gene TRBJ1-6, with D unresolved. Trimming left V 3 bases short and J 7 bases short, with 8 bases between. CDR3 length: 13 residues. Germline V gives CDR1 SGHRS, CDR2 YFSETQ.

This rearrangement joins TRBV6-1 to TRBJ1-1; D unclear. The CDR3 consists of 13 residues. Looked up from germline, CDR1 is MNHNS and CDR2 is SASEGT. Trimming removed 2 bases at V and 7 bases at J, with 11 bases between. The CDR3 loop is CASSERFVHEAFF. CDR3 DNA sequence: TGTGCCAGCAGTGAAAGATTTGTCCATGAAGCTTTCTTT.

J is TRBJ2-1 and V is TRBV19; D gene uncertain. CDR1 and CDR2 from the germline V gene are LNHDA and SQIVND (reference sequence). V was cut by 5 bases and J by 0 bases, with 11 bases left in between. The CDR3 totals 15 residues. The CDR3 DNA sequence: TGTGCCAGTAGTCGAGACAAGAGCTCCTACAATGAGCAGTTCTTC. Translation gives CASSRDKSSYNEQFF.

V and J are TRBV6-5 and TRBJ1-2; no firm D call. The CDR3 sequence is 13 residues long. V was trimmed by 2 bases and J by 7 bases, leaving 11 bases between them. CDR1 and CDR2 (germline): MNHEY, SVGAGI. This chain's CDR3 is CASSYPRAGGYTF. The CDR3 DNA follows: TGTGCCAGCAGTTACCCGAGGGCAGGTGGCTACACCTTC.

This clone was detected only once. The rearrangement joins TRBV4-3 to TRBJ2-1; D unresolved. This CDR3 has 16 residues. V was pared by 6 bases and J by 2 bases, with 17 bases between. CDR1 is LGHNA and CDR2 is YSLEER in the germline V gene. The CDR3 DNA sequence: TGCGCCAGCAGACACTCCCCCCGGAAACCCTACAATGAGCAGTTCTTC. Residues: CASRHSPRKPYNEQFF.

The chain has TRBV19 and TRBJ2-1; no firm D call. The ends were cut back, 7 bases at V and 0 bases at J, with 10 bases in the middle. The CDR3 consists of 14 residues. The germline V gene has CDR1 LNHDA and CDR2 SQIVND (reference sequence). CDR3 in amino acids: CASNRFYSYNEQFF. The CDR3 nucleotides are TGTGCCAGTAATAGATTCTACTCCTACAATGAGCAGTTCTTC.

The V gene is TRBV7-8, the J gene TRBJ2-7; a possible D gene is TRBD1 (5 bases). This CDR3 contains 14 residues. Trimming removed 7 bases from V and 3 bases from J, with 16 bases in between. CDR1 and CDR2 from the germline V gene are SGHVS and FQNEAQ. Here the CDR3 reads CASTRQSGFYEQYF. CDR3 bases: TGTGCCAGCACCCGACAGTCCGGATTCTACGAGCAGTACTTC.

J is TRBJ2-3 and V is TRBV4-2, with 8 positions matching TRBD2. CDR1 LGHNA and CDR2 YNFKEQ come from the germline V gene. V lost 0 bases, J lost 6 bases, and 5 bases stayed unmatched. The CDR3 covers 15 residues. The CDR3 loop reads CASSQDQGLVDTQYF. CDR3 bases: TGTGCCAGCAGCCAAGATCAGGGACTAGTGGATACGCAGTATTTT.

The genes are TRBV30 and TRBJ2-3; D gene uncertain. The length of the CDR3 is 15 residues. Germline loops: CDR1 GTSNPN, CDR2 SVGIG (reference sequence). V was shortened by 3 bases and J by 0 bases, with 13 bases between the two germline ends. The CDR3: CAWRRTLSSTDTQYF. The CDR3 region has the DNA TGTGCCTGGAGACGTACATTATCTAGCACAGATACGCAGTATTTT.

This rearrangement joins TRBV5-1 to TRBJ1-5, with D possibly being TRBD1 (5 bases). The germline V gene encodes CDR1 SGHRS and CDR2 YFSETQ. This CDR3 contains 15 residues. The V end lost 2 bases, the J end lost 5 bases, and 14 bases lay between the germline ends. Here the CDR3 DNA reads TGCGCCAGCAGCTTCACGGCGGGGGGTGATCAGCCCCAGCATTTT. This codes for CASSFTAGGDQPQHF. The variable domain in full, with the rest retrieved from reference TRBV5-1 and TRBJ1-5, is KAGVTQTPRYLIKTRGQQVTLSCSPISGHRSVSWYQQTPGQGLQFLFEYFSETQRNKGNFPGRFSGRQFSNSRSEMNVSTLELGDSALYLCASSFTAGGDQPQHFGDGTRLSIL.

This clone appeared a single time. CDR3 residues: CASGSSLLAGVYNEQFF. In nucleotides, the CDR3 is TGTGCTAGTGGCTCATCACTCCTAGCGGGAGTCTACAATGAGCAGTTCTTC. The chain links TRBV12-5 to TRBJ2-1; 10 bases are a match to TRBD2. Losses at the gene ends were 6 bases for V and 3 bases for J; bases not matched to a gene: 11. Germline CDR1 reads LGHNT; CDR2 reads FRNRAP. The CDR3 contains 17 residues.

This clone was picked up a small number of times. The rearrangement uses TRBV27 and TRBJ2-1; D may match TRBD1 or TRBD2 (6 bases each). Germline CDR1 is MNHEY and CDR2 is SMNVEV (reference sequence). V shed 10 bases and J shed 2 bases, with 15 bases lying between them. This CDR3 region has 14 residues. CDR3 bases: TGTGCCACCGGATGGGGGGCCCCCTACAATGAGCAGTTCTTC. This translates into CATGWGAPYNEQFF.

The V gene is TRBV5-1, the J gene TRBJ1-1, with D unresolved. In germline, CDR1 is SGHRS, CDR2 YFSETQ. The CDR3 extends over 13 amino acids. V was cut by 0 bases and J by 5 bases, with 8 bases left in between. CDR3 nucleotide sequence: TGCGCCAGCAGCTTGGAGCACAGTACTGAAGCTTTCTTT. This sequence encodes CASSLEHSTEAFF.

V and J are TRBV9 and TRBJ2-5; 9 nucleotides match TRBD2. Germline V gene data show CDR1 as SGDLS and CDR2 as YYNGEE. The CDR3 loop spans 18 amino acids. V dropped 1 base and J dropped 5; count of bases not matched to a gene: 15. In DNA form, the CDR3 reads TGTGCCAGCAGCGTACGGAAGCGGGGGGCACCTAAGGGGGAGACCCAGTACTTC. It yields the protein CASSVRKRGAPKGETQYF. Full variable domain (outside the CDR3, taken from reference TRBV9 and TRBJ2-5): DSGVTQTPKHLITATGQRVTLRCSPRSGDLSVYWYQQSLDQGLQFLIQYYNGEERAKGNILERFSAQQFPDLHSELNLSSLELGDSALYFCASSVRKRGAPKGETQYFGPGTRLLVL.

J is TRBJ2-6 and V is TRBV7-9; TRBD1 matches 11 bases. Losses at the gene ends were 8 bases for V and 1 base for J; bases not matched to a gene: 7. This CDR3 comprises 17 residues. The germline V gene has CDR1 SEHNR and CDR2 FQNEAQ (reference sequence). For the CDR3, the DNA is TGTGCCAGCGGCCCCGGGACAGGGGGGTCTGGGGCCAACGTCCTGACTTTC. This codes for CASGPGTGGSGANVLTF.

V gene TRBV4-2 combines with J gene TRBJ2-5; perhaps D is TRBD1 or TRBD2 (5 bases each). The CDR3 spans 18 residues. Between the trimmed V and J ends, which lost 2 bases and 2 bases, there was a span of 21 bases. Germline lookup yields CDR1 LGHNA and CDR2 YNFKEQ. The CDR3 reads CASSQITPQSWGQETQYF. The CDR3 DNA reads TGTGCCAGCAGCCAAATCACCCCACAAAGCTGGGGGCAAGAGACCCAGTACTTC.

The chain combines TRBV5-1 with TRBJ1-1; D gene ambiguous. The length of the CDR3 is 18 residues. V was shortened by 0 bases and J by 0 bases, with 18 bases between the two germline ends. The germline V gene has CDR1 SGHRS and CDR2 YFSETQ. CDR3 in amino acids: CASSLAAGAVFMNTEAFF. Written as DNA, the CDR3 is TGCGCCAGCAGCTTGGCCGCAGGTGCCGTCTTCATGAACACTGAAGCTTTCTTT.

This chain links TRBV5-1 with TRBJ2-2; D gene unclear. This CDR3 comprises 16 residues. The V end was cut by 3 bases, the J end by 0 bases, with 12 bases between. Germline CDR1 and CDR2: SGHRS and YFSETQ. CDR3 sequence: CASSSATTANTGELFF. The CDR3 DNA is TGCGCCAGCAGCTCGGCGACAACCGCGAACACCGGGGAGCTGTTTTTT.

The genes are TRBV5-4 and TRBJ2-1, with 11 bases lining up with TRBD2. V lost 3 bases to trimming and J lost 8 bases; unmatched junction nucleotides: 13. Looked up from germline, CDR1 is SGHNT and CDR2 is YYREEE (reference sequence). CDR3 size: 17 residues. Here the CDR3 DNA reads TGTGCCAGCAGCTCAATAGCGGGAGGGCCGCAGTTGGATGAGCAGTTCTTC. Its protein product is CASSSIAGGPQLDEQFF.

The CDR3 is CASSWGGSNYGYTF. The CDR3 DNA is TGTGCCAGCAGTTGGGGGGGCAGCAACTATGGCTACACCTTC. The J gene is TRBJ1-2, the V gene TRBV5-6; TRBD1 might be the D (6 bases). Germline lookup yields CDR1 SGHDT and CDR2 YYEEEE. The CDR3 has 14 residues. V gave up 5 bases and J gave up 2 bases, with 13 bases separating them.

The CDR3 nucleotides are TGTGCCACCTGGGACAGGGGGCGTTCGGGCTATGGCTACACCTTC. It is translated as CATWDRGRSGYGYTF. J is TRBJ1-2 and V is TRBV19; 12 nucleotides agree with TRBD1. Germline V gene data show CDR1 as LNHDA and CDR2 as SQIVND (reference sequence). There are 15 residues in the CDR3. V lost 10 bases, J lost 4 bases, and 10 bases stayed unmatched.

The chain is built from TRBV4-2 and TRBJ1-5; D is unresolved. The V end was cut by 0 bases, the J end by 3 bases, with 12 bases between. The CDR3 runs to 16 residues. Germline V lookup: CDR1 LGHNA, CDR2 YNFKEQ. The CDR3 is CASSQEPERNNQPQHF. The CDR3, as DNA: TGTGCCAGCAGCCAAGAGCCAGAGAGGAACAATCAGCCCCAGCATTTT.

The V gene is TRBV6-6, the J gene TRBJ2-3; 9 nucleotides align to TRBD2. Germline CDR1 and CDR2: MNHNY and SVGAGI (reference sequence). V trimming: 2 bases; J trimming: 1 base; junction bases outside the gene matches: 1. The CDR3 consists of 15 residues. Here the CDR3 reads CASSYRTSGTDTQYF. CDR3 in DNA: TGTGCCAGCAGTTACCGGACTAGCGGCACAGATACGCAGTATTTT.

This chain joins TRBV9 and TRBJ1-3, with D unresolved. The germline gives CDR1 SGDLS, CDR2 YYNGEE. Trimming removed 0 bases at V and 0 bases at J, with 13 bases between. The CDR3 is made up of 17 amino acids. The CDR3 nucleotides are TGTGCCAGCAGCGTAGAGGGCAGACCCAGCTCTGGAAACACCATATATTTT. It is translated as CASSVEGRPSSGNTIYF.

The V gene is TRBV19, the J gene TRBJ2-7; 8 bases agree with TRBD1. V shed 0 bases and J 7 bases; nucleotides not matched to a gene: 5. The CDR3 loop spans 14 amino acids. Germline V gene sequence: CDR1 LNHDA, CDR2 SQIVND (reference sequence). The CDR3: CASSIEGDRTEQYF. DNA for the CDR3: TGTGCCAGTAGTATAGAAGGGGACAGGACTGAGCAGTACTTC. Full variable domain (remainder filled in from reference TRBV19 and TRBJ2-7): DGGITQSPKYLFRKEGQNVTLSCEQNLNHDAMYWYRQDPGQGLRLIYYSQIVNDFQKGDIAEGYSVSREKKESFPLTVTSAQKNPTAFYLCASSIEGDRTEQYFGPGTRLTVT.

The chain links TRBV28 to TRBJ2-5; 12 positions match TRBD1. The CDR3 consists of 15 residues. Germline loops: CDR1 MDHEN, CDR2 SYDVKM. Trimming took 3 bases from V and 5 from J; bases not matched to a gene: 4. In DNA, the CDR3 is TGTGCCAGCAGTTTGGTGGGACAGGGGGCTGAGACCCAGTACTTC. Its protein product is CASSLVGQGAETQYF.